This entry lists 16 T cell receptor beta chains sequenced from one sample in a study of T cell changes during pregnancy in multiple sclerosis. Profiling relied on immunoSEQ multiplex PCR, and the TCRdb table lists in-frame clones only, not all of them. The sample records about 76,000 clones, roughly nine tenths being singletons. This specimen consisted of peripheral blood, obtained in the first trimester of pregnancy. The receptors stem from a female donor in good health, enrolled as a control in a pregnancy study.

The genes are TRBV2 and TRBJ2-2; TRBD1 is a possible D gene (5 bases). The CDR3 loop spans 15 amino acids. The ends were cut back, 4 bases at V and 0 bases at J, with 9 bases in the middle. Germline loops: CDR1 SNHLY, CDR2 FYNNEI. This CDR3 reads CASSAGSSNTGELFF. The CDR3 nucleotides are TGTGCCAGCAGTGCAGGGTCGTCGAACACCGGGGAGCTGTTTTTT.

The rearrangement uses TRBV5-1 and TRBJ2-7; D might be TRBD2 (5 bases). CDR1 and CDR2 (germline): SGHRS, YFSETQ. The CDR3 is 13 amino acids. Trimming took 4 bases from V and 4 from J, leaving 12 bases between them. The CDR3 protein is CASSPGAGYEQYF. In DNA form, the CDR3 reads TGCGCCAGCAGCCCGGGCGCGGGTTACGAGCAGTACTTC.

The chain recombines TRBV5-1 with TRBJ2-1; the match to TRBD2 covers 11 bases. With V trimmed by 1 base and J by 3 bases, 3 bases remained unmatched. The CDR3 spans 16 residues. Per the germline V gene, CDR1 is SGHRS and CDR2 is YFSETQ. In DNA form, the CDR3 reads TGCGCCAGCAGCTTGATGGGACTAGCGGACTACAATGAGCAGTTCTTC. Translating gives CASSLMGLADYNEQFF.

There are a few counts of this clone. CDR3 coding DNA: TGTGCCTGGAGTGATCGGGACAGGGGCTACACCTTC. Amino acid sequence: CAWSDRDRGYTF. The chain uses TRBV30 and TRBJ1-2; 8 bases agree with TRBD1. The V gene's germline CDR1 is GTSNPN and CDR2 SVGIG (reference sequence). The CDR3 has 12 residues. Unmatched junction bases numbered 3, after V lost 1 base and J lost 8 bases.

The genes are TRBV28 and TRBJ2-7, with a possible D match to TRBD1 (6 bases). Trimming stripped 5 bases from V and 6 bases from J, with 11 bases between. Germline values: CDR1 MDHEN, CDR2 SYDVKM. This CDR3 region has 12 residues. CDR3 sequence: CASSIRRGEQYF. In DNA, the CDR3 is TGTGCCAGCAGTATACGCAGGGGCGAGCAGTACTTC.

The rearrangement joins TRBV7-5 to TRBJ2-7; the table's TRBD2 call for D was not verified on the DNA. TRBV7-5 is tagged as a pseudogene. The CDR3 spans 17 residues. CDR3 loop: CVRSPGLAGGSSYEQYF. The DNA for the CDR3 is TGTGTCAGAAGCCCGGGACTAGCGGGAGGTAGCTCCTACGAGCAGTACTTC.

V usage is TRBV5-6 and J usage is TRBJ2-1, with 10 bases lining up with TRBD2. The CDR3 contains 15 residues. Per the germline V gene, CDR1 is SGHDT and CDR2 is YYEEEE. J lost 7 bases, V lost 1 base, and 5 bases had no gene match. The CDR3 coding sequence is TGTGCCAGCAGCTTGTCACTAGCGGGACGAAATGAGCAGTTCTTC. This translates into CASSLSLAGRNEQFF.

This rearrangement joins TRBV5-5 to TRBJ2-1; tentatively, D is TRBD2 (6 bases). The V end was cut by 5 bases, the J end by 4 bases, with 10 bases between. This CDR3 has 13 amino acids. CDR1 and CDR2 from the germline V gene are SGHKS and YYEKEE (reference sequence). The CDR3 reads CASSGGAYNEQFF. CDR3 DNA: TGTGCCAGCAGTGGAGGGGCTTACAATGAGCAGTTCTTC.

The J gene is TRBJ2-5, the V gene TRBV7-9; TRBD1 is a possible D gene (6 bases). Germline CDR1 and CDR2: SEHNR and FQNEAQ (reference sequence). CDR3 size: 15 residues. The V and J ends lost 1 base and 2 bases respectively, with 11 bases between them. The CDR3 sequence: CASSLGDNLQETQYF. CDR3 in DNA: TGTGCCAGCAGCTTAGGGGACAACCTACAAGAGACCCAGTACTTC.

The chain links TRBV7-6 to TRBJ2-7, with D maybe TRBD2 (5 bases). The germline V and J ends were trimmed by 3 bases and 6 bases, with 18 bases remaining between them. The CDR3 loop spans 15 amino acids. In germline, CDR1 is SGHVS, CDR2 FNYEAQ. The CDR3 nucleotides read TGTGCCAGCAGCTTGCTATCTGGATCCGCGGGCGAGCAGTACTTC. Translated: CASSLLSGSAGEQYF.

The V call is TRBV4-1, the J call TRBJ2-3; 11 bases line up with TRBD2. Looked up from germline, CDR1 is MGHRA and CDR2 is YSYEKL. V was pared by 0 bases and J by 2 bases, with 7 bases of the junction left unmatched. The CDR3 has 18 amino acids. CDR3 region: CASSQEKGTSGNTDTQYF. CDR3 sequence (DNA): TGCGCCAGCAGCCAAGAAAAGGGGACTAGCGGTAACACAGATACGCAGTATTTT.

V and J are TRBV5-6 and TRBJ2-3; 8 nucleotides align to TRBD1. The CDR3 is 13 residues long. Looked up from germline, CDR1 is SGHDT and CDR2 is YYEEEE. Germline trimming cut 4 bases from V and 7 bases from J; bases unmatched to any gene: 5. CDR3 DNA sequence: TGTGCCAGCAGCCCGGACAGGGTTAATACGCAGTATTTT. It specifies CASSPDRVNTQYF.

V gene TRBV6-5 combines with J gene TRBJ2-3; perhaps TRBD2 as D (6 bases). The CDR3 is 13 amino acids. Germline assignment: CDR1 MNHEY and CDR2 SVGAGI. Trimming took 11 bases from V and 3 from J, leaving 15 bases between them. As DNA, the CDR3 is TGTGCCGCTCGGCAGGAGGGGACAGATACGCAGTATTTT. Amino acid sequence: CAARQEGTDTQYF.

The CDR3: CASSLAGRYNEQFF. The CDR3 region has the DNA TGCGCCAGCAGCCTAGCGGGCCGCTACAATGAGCAGTTCTTC. This sequence joins TRBV5-1 and TRBJ2-1; 8 nucleotides line up with TRBD2. The junction had 3 bases not matched to a gene; V was cut back by 4 bases and J by 3 bases. The CDR3 extends over 14 amino acids. Germline V gene sequence: CDR1 SGHRS, CDR2 YFSETQ.

The gene calls are TRBV2 and TRBJ2-1; 14 positions agree with TRBD2. This CDR3 region has 17 residues. In germline, CDR1 is SNHLY, CDR2 FYNNEI. With V trimmed by 5 bases and J by 4 bases, 7 bases remained unmatched. CDR3 residues: CASSYSGLAGVYNEQFF. The CDR3 DNA is TGTGCCAGCAGTTACTCGGGACTAGCGGGAGTTTACAATGAGCAGTTCTTC.

V and J are TRBV28 and TRBJ2-7; TRBD2 might be the D (6 bases). Looked up from germline, CDR1 is MDHEN and CDR2 is SYDVKM. V shed 3 bases and J shed 0 bases, with 6 bases lying between them. The CDR3 spans 13 residues. The CDR3 sequence: CASSLTSSYEQYF. CDR3 nucleotide sequence: TGTGCCAGCAGTTTGACTAGCTCCTACGAGCAGTACTTC. Full variable domain (remainder filled in from reference TRBV28 and TRBJ2-7): DVKVTQSSRYLVKRTGEKVFLECVQDMDHENMFWYRQDPGLGLRLIYFSYDVKMKEKGDIPEGYSVSREKKERFSLILESASTNQTSMYLCASSLTSSYEQYFGPGTRLTVT.